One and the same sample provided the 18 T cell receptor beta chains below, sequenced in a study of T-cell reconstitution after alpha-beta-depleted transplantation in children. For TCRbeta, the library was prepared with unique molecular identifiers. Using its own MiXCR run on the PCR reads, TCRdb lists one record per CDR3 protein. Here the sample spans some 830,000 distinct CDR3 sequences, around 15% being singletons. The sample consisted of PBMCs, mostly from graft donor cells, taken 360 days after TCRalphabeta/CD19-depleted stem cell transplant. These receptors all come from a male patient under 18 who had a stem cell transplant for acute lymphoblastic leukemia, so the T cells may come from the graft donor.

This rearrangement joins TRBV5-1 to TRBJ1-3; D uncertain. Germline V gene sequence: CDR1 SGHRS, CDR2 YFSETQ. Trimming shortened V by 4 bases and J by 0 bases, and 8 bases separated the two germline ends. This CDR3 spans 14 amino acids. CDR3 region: CASSTGGSGNTIYF. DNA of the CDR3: TGCGCCAGCAGCACGGGAGGCTCTGGAAACACCATATATTTT. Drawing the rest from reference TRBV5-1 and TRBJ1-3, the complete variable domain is KAGVTQTPRYLIKTRGQQVTLSCSPISGHRSVSWYQQTPGQGLQFLFEYFSETQRNKGNFPGRFSGRQFSNSRSEMNVSTLELGDSALYLCASSTGGSGNTIYFGEGSWLTVV.

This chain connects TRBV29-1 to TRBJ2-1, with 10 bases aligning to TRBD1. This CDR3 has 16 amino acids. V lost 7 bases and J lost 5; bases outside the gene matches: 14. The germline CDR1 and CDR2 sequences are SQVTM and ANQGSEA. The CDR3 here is CSADGGTGVFNNEQFF. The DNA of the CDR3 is TGCAGCGCAGATGGCGGGACAGGGGTTTTTAACAATGAGCAGTTCTTC.

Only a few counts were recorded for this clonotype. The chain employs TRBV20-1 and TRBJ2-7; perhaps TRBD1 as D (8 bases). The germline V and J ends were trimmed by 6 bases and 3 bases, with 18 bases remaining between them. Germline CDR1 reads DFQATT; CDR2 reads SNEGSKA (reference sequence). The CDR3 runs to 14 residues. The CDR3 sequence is CSAPGGQANYEQYF. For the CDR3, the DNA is TGCAGTGCCCCGGGGGGACAGGCCAACTACGAGCAGTACTTC.

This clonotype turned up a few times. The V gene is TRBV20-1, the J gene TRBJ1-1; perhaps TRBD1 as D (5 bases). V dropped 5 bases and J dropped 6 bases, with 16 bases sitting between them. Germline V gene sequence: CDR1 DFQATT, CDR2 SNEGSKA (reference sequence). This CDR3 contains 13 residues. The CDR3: CSALGPSGAEAFF. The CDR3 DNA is TGCAGTGCTCTGGGACCCTCTGGCGCTGAAGCTTTCTTT.

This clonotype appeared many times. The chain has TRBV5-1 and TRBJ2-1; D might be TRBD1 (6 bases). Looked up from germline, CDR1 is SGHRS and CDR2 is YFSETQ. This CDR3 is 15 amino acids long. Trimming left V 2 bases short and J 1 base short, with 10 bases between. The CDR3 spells CASSFEQGSYNEQFF. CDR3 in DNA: TGCGCCAGCAGCTTCGAACAGGGTTCCTACAATGAGCAGTTCTTC.

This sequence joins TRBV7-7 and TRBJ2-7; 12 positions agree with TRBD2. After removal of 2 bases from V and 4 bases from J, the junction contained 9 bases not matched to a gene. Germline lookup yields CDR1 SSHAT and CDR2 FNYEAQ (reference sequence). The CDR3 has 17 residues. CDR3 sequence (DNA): TGTGCCAGCAGCTTAACAACCGGGACTAGCGGGTTTTACGAGCAGTACTTC. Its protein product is CASSLTTGTSGFYEQYF.

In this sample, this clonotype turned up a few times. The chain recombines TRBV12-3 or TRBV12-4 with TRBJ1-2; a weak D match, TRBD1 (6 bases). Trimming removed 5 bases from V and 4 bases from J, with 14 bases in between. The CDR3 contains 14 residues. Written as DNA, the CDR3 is TGTGCCAGCAGTAGAGACAGGACTATCTATGGCTACACCTTC. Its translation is CASSRDRTIYGYTF.

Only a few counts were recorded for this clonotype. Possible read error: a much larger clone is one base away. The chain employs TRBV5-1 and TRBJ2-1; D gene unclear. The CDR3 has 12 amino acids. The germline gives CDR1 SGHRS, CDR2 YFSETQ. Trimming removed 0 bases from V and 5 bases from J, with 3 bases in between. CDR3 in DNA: TGCGCCAGCAGCTTGGTGCACAATGAGCAGTTCTTC. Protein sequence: CASSLVHNEQFF.

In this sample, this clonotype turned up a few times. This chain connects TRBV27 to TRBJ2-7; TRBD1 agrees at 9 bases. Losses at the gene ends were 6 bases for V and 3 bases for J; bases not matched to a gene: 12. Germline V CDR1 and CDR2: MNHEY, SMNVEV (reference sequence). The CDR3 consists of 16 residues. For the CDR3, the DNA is TGTGCCAGCAGGCCGCCTCTTGGGACAGGGATCTACGAGCAGTACTTC. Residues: CASRPPLGTGIYEQYF.

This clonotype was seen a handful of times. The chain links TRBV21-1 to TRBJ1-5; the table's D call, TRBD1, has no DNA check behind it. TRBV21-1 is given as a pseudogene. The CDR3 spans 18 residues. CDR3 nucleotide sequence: TGTGCCAGCAGCAAAGAGGGAGCGACAGGTGAGGGCAATCAGCCCCAGCATTTT. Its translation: CASSKEGATGEGNQPQHF.

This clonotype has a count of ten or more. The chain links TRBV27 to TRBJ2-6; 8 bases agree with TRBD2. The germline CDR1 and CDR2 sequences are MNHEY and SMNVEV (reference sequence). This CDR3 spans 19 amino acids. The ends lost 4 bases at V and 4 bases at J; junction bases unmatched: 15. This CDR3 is CASSYSPTSLAAGANVLTF. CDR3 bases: TGTGCCAGCAGTTACTCTCCCACCTCACTAGCGGCAGGGGCCAACGTCCTGACTTTC.

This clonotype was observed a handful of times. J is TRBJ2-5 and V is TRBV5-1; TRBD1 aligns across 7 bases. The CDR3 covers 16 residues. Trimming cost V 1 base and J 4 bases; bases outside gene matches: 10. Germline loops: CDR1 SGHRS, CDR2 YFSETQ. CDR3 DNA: TGCGCCAGCAGCTTGAGTGGAACCACAGGGGTAGAGACCCAGTACTTC. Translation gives CASSLSGTTGVETQYF.

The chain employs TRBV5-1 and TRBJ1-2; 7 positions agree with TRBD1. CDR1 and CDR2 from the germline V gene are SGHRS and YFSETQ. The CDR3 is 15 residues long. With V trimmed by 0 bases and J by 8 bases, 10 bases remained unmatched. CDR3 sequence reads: CASSLETGNGRGYTF. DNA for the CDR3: TGCGCCAGCAGCTTGGAGACAGGGAATGGTCGCGGCTACACCTTC.

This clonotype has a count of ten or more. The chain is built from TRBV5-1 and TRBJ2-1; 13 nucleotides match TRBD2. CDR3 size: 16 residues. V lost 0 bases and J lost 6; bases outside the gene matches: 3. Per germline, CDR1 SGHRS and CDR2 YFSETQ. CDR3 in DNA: TGCGCCAGCAGCTTGGCCGGGACTAGCGGGACCAATGAGCAGTTCTTC. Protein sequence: CASSLAGTSGTNEQFF. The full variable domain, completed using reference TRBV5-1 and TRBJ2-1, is KAGVTQTPRYLIKTRGQQVTLSCSPISGHRSVSWYQQTPGQGLQFLFEYFSETQRNKGNFPGRFSGRQFSNSRSEMNVSTLELGDSALYLCASSLAGTSGTNEQFFGPGTRLTVL.

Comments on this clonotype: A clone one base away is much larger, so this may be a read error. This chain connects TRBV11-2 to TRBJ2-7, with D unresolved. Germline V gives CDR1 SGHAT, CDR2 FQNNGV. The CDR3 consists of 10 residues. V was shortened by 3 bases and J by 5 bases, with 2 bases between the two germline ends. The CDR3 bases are TGTGCCAGCAGCTTCAACGAGCAGTACTTC. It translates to CASSFNEQYF.

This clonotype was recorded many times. CDR3 DNA: TGCAGCGTTGAAGACATGGCGGGAGAGACCCAGTACTTC. Translation: CSVEDMAGETQYF. V gene TRBV29-1 combines with J gene TRBJ2-5; TRBD2 is a possible D gene (5 bases). Trimming left V 0 bases short and J 4 bases short, with 9 bases between. This CDR3 is built from 13 residues. Germline V gene sequence: CDR1 SQVTM, CDR2 ANQGSEA.

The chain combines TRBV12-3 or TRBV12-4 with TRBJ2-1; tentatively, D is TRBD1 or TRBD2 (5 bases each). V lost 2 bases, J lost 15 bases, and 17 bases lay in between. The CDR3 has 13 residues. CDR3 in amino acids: CASSLSRTEGLFF. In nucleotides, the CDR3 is TGTGCCAGCAGTTTATCCCGGACCGAGGGGTTGTTCTTC.

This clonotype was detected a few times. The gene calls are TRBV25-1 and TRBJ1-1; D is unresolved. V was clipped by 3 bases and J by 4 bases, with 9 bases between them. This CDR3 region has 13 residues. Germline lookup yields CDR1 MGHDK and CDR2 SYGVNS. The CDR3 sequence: CASSDRVSTEAFF. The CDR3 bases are TGTGCCAGCAGTGATCGGGTGTCCACTGAAGCTTTCTTT. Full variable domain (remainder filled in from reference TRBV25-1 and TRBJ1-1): EADIYQTPRYLVIGTGKKITLECSQTMGHDKMYWYQQDPGMELHLIHYSYGVNSTEKGDLSSESTVSRIRTEHFPLTLESARPSHTSQYLCASSDRVSTEAFFGQGTRLTVV.